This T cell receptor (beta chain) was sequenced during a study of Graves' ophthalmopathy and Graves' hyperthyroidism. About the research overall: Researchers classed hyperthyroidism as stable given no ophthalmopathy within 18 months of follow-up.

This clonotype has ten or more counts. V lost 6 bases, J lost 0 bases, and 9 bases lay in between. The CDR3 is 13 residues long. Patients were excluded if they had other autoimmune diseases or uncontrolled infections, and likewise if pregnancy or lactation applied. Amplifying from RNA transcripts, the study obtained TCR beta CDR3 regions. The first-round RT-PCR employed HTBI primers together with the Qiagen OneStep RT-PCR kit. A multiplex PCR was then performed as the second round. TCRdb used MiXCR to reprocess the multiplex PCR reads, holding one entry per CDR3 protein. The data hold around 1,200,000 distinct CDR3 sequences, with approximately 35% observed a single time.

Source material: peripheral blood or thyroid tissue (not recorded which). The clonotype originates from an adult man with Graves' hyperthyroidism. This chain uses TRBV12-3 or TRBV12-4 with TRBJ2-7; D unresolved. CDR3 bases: TGTGCCAGCAGCTTTTCCCGCTCCTACGAGCAGTACTTC. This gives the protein CASSFSRSYEQYF.